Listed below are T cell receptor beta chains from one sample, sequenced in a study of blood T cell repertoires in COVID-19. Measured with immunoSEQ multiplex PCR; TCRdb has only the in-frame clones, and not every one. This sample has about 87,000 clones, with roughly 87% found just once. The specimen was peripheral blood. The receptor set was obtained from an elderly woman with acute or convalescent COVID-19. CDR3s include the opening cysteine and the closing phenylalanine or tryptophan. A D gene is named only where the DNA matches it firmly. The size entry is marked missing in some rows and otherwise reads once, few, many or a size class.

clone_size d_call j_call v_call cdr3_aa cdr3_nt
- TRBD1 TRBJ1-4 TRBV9 CASSDRGQGSEKLFF TGTGCCAGCAGCGACCGGGGACAGGGCAGTGAAAAACTGTTTTTT
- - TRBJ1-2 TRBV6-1 CASSEYGTSTGNYGYTF TGTGCCAGCAGTGAATATGGGACTTCTACGGGTAACTATGGCTACACCTTC
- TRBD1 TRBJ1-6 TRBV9 CASSGDRGDYNSPLHF TGTGCCAGCAGCGGAGACAGGGGGGATTATAATTCACCCCTCCACTTT
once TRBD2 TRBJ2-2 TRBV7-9 CASSSRLAGARTGELFF TGTGCCAGCAGCTCTCGGCTAGCGGGAGCGAGGACCGGGGAGCTGTTTTTT
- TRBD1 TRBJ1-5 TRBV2 CASSEQGQGSNQPQHF TGTGCCAGCAGTGAACAGGGACAGGGGTCCAATCAGCCCCAGCATTTT
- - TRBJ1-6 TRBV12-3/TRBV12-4 CASSLSLSSPLHF TGTGCCAGCAGTTTATCTTTATCTTCACCCCTCCACTTT
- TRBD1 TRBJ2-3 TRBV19 CASSLGQGGTDTQYF TGTGCCAGTAGCTTGGGACAGGGAGGGACAGATACGCAGTATTTT
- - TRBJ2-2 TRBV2 CASRQENTGELFF TGTGCCAGCCGCCAGGAGAACACCGGGGAGCTGTTTTTT
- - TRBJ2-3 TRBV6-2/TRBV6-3 CASSQLAPSTDTQYF TGTGCCAGCAGCCAACTAGCTCCGAGCACAGATACGCAGTATTTT
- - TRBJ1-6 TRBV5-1 CASSEGGRPNSPLHF TGCGCCAGCAGCGAAGGGGGACGGCCGAATTCACCCCTCCACTTT
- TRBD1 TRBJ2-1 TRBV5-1 CASSLGDRGNEQFF TGCGCCAGCAGCTTGGGAGACAGGGGCAATGAGCAGTTCTTC
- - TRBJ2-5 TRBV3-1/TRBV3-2 CASSPRDTWTQYF TGTGCCAGCAGCCCTAGGGACACCTGGACCCAGTACTTC
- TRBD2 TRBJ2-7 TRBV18 CASSPPGGLAGASEQYF TGTGCCAGCTCACCACCCGGGGGACTAGCGGGAGCGAGCGAGCAGTACTTC
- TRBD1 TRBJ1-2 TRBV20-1 CIGWTGVGYTF TGCATAGGATGGACAGGGGTCGGCTACACCTTC
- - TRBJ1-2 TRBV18 CASSSDSLRYGYTF TGTGCCAGCTCATCGGACAGCCTTCGGTATGGCTACACCTTC
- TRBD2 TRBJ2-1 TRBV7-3 CASSVGLAGTDEQFF TGTGCCAGCAGCGTGGGACTAGCGGGAACCGATGAGCAGTTCTTC
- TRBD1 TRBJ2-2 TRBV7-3 CASSSQGGGGGELFF TGTGCCAGCAGCTCACAGGGGGGCGGTGGCGGGGAGCTGTTTTTT
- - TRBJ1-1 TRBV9 CASSVGQPGEAFF TGTGCCAGCAGCGTTGGGCAACCAGGTGAAGCTTTCTTT
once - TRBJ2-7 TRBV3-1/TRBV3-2 CASSQTDYEQYF TGTGCCAGCAGCCAAACTGACTACGAGCAGTACTTC
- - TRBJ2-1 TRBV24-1 CATSDNNEQFF TGTGCCACCAGTGACAACAATGAGCAGTTCTTC
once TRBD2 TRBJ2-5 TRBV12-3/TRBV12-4 CASRAGGRETQYF TGTGCCAGCAGAGCGGGGGGGCGGGAGACCCAGTACTTC
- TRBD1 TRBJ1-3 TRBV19 CASRAKTGSPADTIYF TGTGCCAGTAGAGCAAAGACAGGGTCTCCGGCGGACACCATATATTTT
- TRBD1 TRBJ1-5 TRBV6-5 CASSYRGTGSNQPQHF TGTGCCAGCAGTTACCGGGGGACAGGGAGCAATCAGCCCCAGCATTTT
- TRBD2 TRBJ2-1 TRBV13 CASSLGLAGSYNEQFF TGTGCCAGCAGCTTGGGGCTAGCGGGATCCTACAATGAGCAGTTCTTC
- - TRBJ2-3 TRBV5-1 CASSLGGQSTDTQYF TGCGCCAGCAGCTTGGGCGGGCAATCCACAGATACGCAGTATTTT
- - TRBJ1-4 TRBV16 CASSQSQGSNEKLFF TGTGCCAGCAGCCAATCTCAGGGGAGTAATGAAAAACTGTTTTTT